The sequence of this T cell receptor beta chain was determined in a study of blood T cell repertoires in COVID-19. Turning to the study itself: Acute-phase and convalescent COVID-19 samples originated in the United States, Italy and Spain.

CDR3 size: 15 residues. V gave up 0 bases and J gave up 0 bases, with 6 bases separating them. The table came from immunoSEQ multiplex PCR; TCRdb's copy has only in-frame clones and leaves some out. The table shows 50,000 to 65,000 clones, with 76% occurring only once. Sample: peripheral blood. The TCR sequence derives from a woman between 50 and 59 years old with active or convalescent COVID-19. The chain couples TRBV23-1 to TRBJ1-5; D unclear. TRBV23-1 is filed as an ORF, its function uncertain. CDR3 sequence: CASSQSGYSNQPQHF. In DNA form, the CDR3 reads TGCGCCAGCAGTCAATCCGGGTATAGCAATCAGCCCCAGCATTTT.